Listed below are T cell receptor beta chains from one sample, sequenced in a study of PD-1 blockade in classical Hodgkin lymphoma. Here immunoSEQ multiplex PCR was the method, and the copy in TCRdb shows in-frame clones only, minus some. The table lists around 29,000 clones, 80% to 90% of them singletons. The material sequenced was CD4+ T cells from blood. These receptors came from a human donor with classical Hodgkin lymphoma. The CDR3 runs from the conserved cysteine through the conserved F or W. Each record gives: clone size, D gene, J gene, V gene, CDR3 protein, CDR3 DNA. A D gene is named only where the DNA matches it firmly. Only some rows state a clone size, as once, few, many or a class for expanded clones.

clone_size: .; d_call: .; j_call: TRBJ1-2; v_call: TRBV5-1; cdr3_aa: CASRREGRVVDGYTF; cdr3_nt: TGCGCCAGCAGACGGGAGGGTCGGGTCGTCGATGGCTACACCTTC
clone_size: .; d_call: .; j_call: TRBJ1-1; v_call: TRBV5-1; cdr3_aa: CASSSTAPGDTEAFF; cdr3_nt: TGCGCCAGCAGCTCCACTGCCCCCGGGGACACTGAAGCTTTCTTT
clone_size: .; d_call: TRBD2; j_call: TRBJ2-2; v_call: TRBV9; cdr3_aa: CASSPTSGRTGELFF; cdr3_nt: TGTGCCAGCAGCCCTACTAGCGGGAGGACCGGGGAGCTGTTTTTT
clone_size: .; d_call: TRBD2; j_call: TRBJ2-1; v_call: TRBV5-1; cdr3_aa: CASGRTRDVGGGNEQFF; cdr3_nt: TGCGCCAGCGGCCGTACCCGGGACGTCGGCGGGGGCAATGAGCAGTTCTTC
clone_size: .; d_call: .; j_call: TRBJ1-3; v_call: TRBV7-2; cdr3_aa: CASSPHPGASGNTIYF; cdr3_nt: TGTGCCAGCAGCCCGCACCCGGGTGCGTCTGGAAACACCATATATTTT
clone_size: .; d_call: .; j_call: TRBJ2-3; v_call: TRBV2; cdr3_aa: CASSDVGSDTQYF; cdr3_nt: TGTGCCAGCAGTGACGTAGGTAGCGATACGCAGTATTTT
clone_size: once; d_call: .; j_call: TRBJ1-2; v_call: TRBV4-2; cdr3_aa: CASSQDQTANYGYTF; cdr3_nt: TGTGCCAGCAGCCAAGATCAAACTGCTAACTATGGCTACACCTTC
clone_size: once; d_call: TRBD2; j_call: TRBJ2-2; v_call: TRBV19; cdr3_aa: CASSPQDRGLAGGRSGELFF; cdr3_nt: TGTGCCAGTAGTCCTCAGGACAGGGGACTAGCGGGAGGCCGGTCCGGGGAGCTGTTTTTT
clone_size: .; d_call: .; j_call: TRBJ2-3; v_call: TRBV27; cdr3_aa: CASSLQATSTDTQYF; cdr3_nt: TGTGCCAGCAGTTTGCAGGCGACTAGCACAGATACGCAGTATTTT
clone_size: .; d_call: .; j_call: TRBJ2-7; v_call: TRBV6-5; cdr3_aa: CASARDGNYEQYF; cdr3_nt: TGTGCCAGCGCCCGGGACGGAAACTACGAGCAGTACTTC
clone_size: .; d_call: TRBD2; j_call: TRBJ2-1; v_call: TRBV2; cdr3_aa: CASSAPSGRARGEQFF; cdr3_nt: TGTGCCAGCAGCGCTCCTAGCGGGAGGGCCAGGGGTGAGCAGTTCTTC
clone_size: .; d_call: .; j_call: TRBJ1-3; v_call: TRBV9; cdr3_aa: CASSVDWDPSGNTIYF; cdr3_nt: TGTGCCAGCAGCGTAGATTGGGACCCCTCTGGAAACACCATATATTTT
clone_size: .; d_call: TRBD1; j_call: TRBJ2-2; v_call: TRBV6-6; cdr3_aa: CASSSAGQGKTGELFF; cdr3_nt: TGTGCCAGCAGTTCGGCGGGACAGGGAAAAACCGGGGAGCTGTTTTTT
clone_size: .; d_call: .; j_call: TRBJ1-2; v_call: TRBV18; cdr3_aa: CASSPQGHSRGYTF; cdr3_nt: TGTGCCAGCTCACCACAGGGGCACAGTAGGGGCTACACCTTC
clone_size: .; d_call: .; j_call: TRBJ1-2; v_call: TRBV2; cdr3_aa: CASRIGSQIYGYTF; cdr3_nt: TGTGCCAGCAGGATAGGGAGTCAGATCTATGGCTACACCTTC
clone_size: .; d_call: TRBD1; j_call: TRBJ1-4; v_call: TRBV19; cdr3_aa: CASSLTGTANEKLFF; cdr3_nt: TGTGCCAGTAGCCTCACCGGGACAGCGAATGAAAAACTGTTTTTT
clone_size: .; d_call: .; j_call: TRBJ2-3; v_call: TRBV29-1; cdr3_aa: CSVARTDTQYF; cdr3_nt: TGCAGCGTTGCGAGGACAGATACGCAGTATTTT